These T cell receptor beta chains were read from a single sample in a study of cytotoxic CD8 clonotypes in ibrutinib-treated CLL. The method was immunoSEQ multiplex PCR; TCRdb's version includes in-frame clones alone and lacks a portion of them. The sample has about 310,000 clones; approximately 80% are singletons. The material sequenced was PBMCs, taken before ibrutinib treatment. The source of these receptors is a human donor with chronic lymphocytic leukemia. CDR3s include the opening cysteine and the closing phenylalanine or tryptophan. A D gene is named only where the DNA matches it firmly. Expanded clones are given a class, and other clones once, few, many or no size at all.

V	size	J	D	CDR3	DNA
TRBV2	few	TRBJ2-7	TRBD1	CASNGRGPSYEQYF	TGTGCCAGCAACGGCAGGGGGCCTTCCTACGAGCAGTACTTC
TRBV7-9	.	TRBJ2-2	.	CASSLVEMGGELFF	TGTGCCAGCAGCTTAGTAGAGATGGGCGGGGAGCTGTTTTTT
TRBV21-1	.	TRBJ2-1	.	CASSNQDGGSYNEQFF	TGTGCCAGCAGCAACCAGGACGGTGGATCCTACAATGAGCAGTTCTTC
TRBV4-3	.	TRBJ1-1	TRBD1	CASSQERTGRTEAFF	TGCGCCAGCAGCCAAGAGAGGACAGGGAGAACTGAAGCTTTCTTT
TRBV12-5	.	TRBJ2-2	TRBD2	CASGQLAGGVGELFF	TGTGCTAGTGGTCAACTAGCGGGAGGGGTCGGGGAGCTGTTTTTT
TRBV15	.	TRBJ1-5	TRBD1	CATSKTGGSLYSNQPQHF	TGTGCCACCAGCAAAACAGGGGGTTCCCTCTATAGCAATCAGCCCCAGCATTTT
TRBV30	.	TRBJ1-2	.	CAWSVLGLVGYTF	TGTGCCTGGAGTGTACTGGGATTGGTAGGCTACACCTTC
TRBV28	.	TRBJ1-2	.	CASRDQAGYTF	TGTGCCAGCAGAGACCAGGCTGGCTACACCTTC
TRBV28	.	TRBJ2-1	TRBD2	CASSLSQTSGGAYNEQFF	TGTGCCAGCAGTTTATCCCAGACTAGCGGGGGAGCTTACAATGAGCAGTTCTTC
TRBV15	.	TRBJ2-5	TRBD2	CATSRELAGERFKTQYF	TGTGCCACCAGCAGAGAACTAGCGGGAGAACGATTCAAGACCCAGTACTTC